This TCR beta chain comes out of a study of identical twins. TCRdb analysed the 5' RACE reads with MiXCR anew, one entry per CDR3 protein. This table has under 300,000 distinct CDR3 sequences, roughly 13% appearing once. These same data were also listed under a study on yellow fever vaccine responses in identical twins.

The sample consisted of memory (CD45RO+) T cells sorted from blood. The receptor comes from a woman younger than 30 in good health.

Here the CDR3 reads CASSFLGLAGDTQYF. The CDR3 nucleotides read TGTGCCAGCAGTTTTTTGGGACTAGCGGGAGATACGCAGTATTTT. The V gene is TRBV12-3 or TRBV12-4, the J gene TRBJ2-3; 12 bases agree with TRBD2. Trimming removed 3 bases from V and 5 bases from J; junction bases left unmatched: 3. This CDR3 has 15 residues.